This T cell receptor (beta chain) was sequenced for a study of cytomegalovirus exposure and HLA in healthy donors. Regarding the study as a whole: Later genetic work tied a missense DCLRE1C variant to beta-chain V and J trimming.

For this clone: Its target is not known.

The study ran its PCR with 60 Vbeta and 13 Jbeta primers. Profiled with immunoSEQ multiplex PCR; TCRdb holds only in-frame clones, not every one. The sample holds 100,000 to 150,000 clones, around 80% seen once. This TCR was recovered from a woman aged 50 to 60 in good health and CMV-seronegative. Sequenced sample: PBMCs.

The CDR3 DNA reads TGCGCCAGCAGCTTGGACAGGCAGAACACCGGGGAGCTGTTTTTT. Its protein product is CASSLDRQNTGELFF. The V and J genes are TRBV5-1 and TRBJ2-2; D may be TRBD1 (5 bases). V shed 0 bases and J shed 1 base, with 7 bases lying between them. CDR3 length equals 15 residues. Germline CDR1 is SGHRS and CDR2 is YFSETQ.